This paragraph reports one T cell receptor (beta chain). The antigen it recognizes is unknown. No base qualities exist here, and no much larger clone lies one base off it. The CDR3 runs 16 amino acids, cysteine and phenylalanine included. The entry retains the CDR3 DNA only, 48 bases that are in frame from base 1. CDR1 SGHDT and CDR2 YYEEEE were looked up in the germline V gene. Trimming takes 1 base from V and 0 bases from J, and the germline ends sit 14 bases apart. The record originates from a study of cytomegalovirus exposure and HLA in healthy donors (dated by TCRdb to about 2017). Study-level background: An earlier analysis of approximately 640 of the donors reported 250 to 350 Gb of sequence data and approximately 110 million unique TCR beta sequences from 150 million to 200 million T cells. An early release that covered about 600 HLA-typed donors contained around 300 gigabases of sequencing data and tens of millions of unique TCR sequences. Among the 398 genotyped donors, approximately 81% belonged to the genetic ancestry cluster associated with self-reported Caucasian donors. The study was designed to test whether signatures of past pathogen exposure could be identified by cataloging public T cell receptors. The study used immunosequencing to profile the T cell repertoires of hundreds of subjects and linked those repertoires to cytomegalovirus serostatus. Along with the approximately 700-subject first cohort, a separate validation cohort of over 90 different subjects was used. The study combined high-throughput TCR immunosequencing, statistical association of individual TCRs with disease status, and machine learning to predict cytomegalovirus infection status. In a later analysis, previously published TCR beta repertoires from 666 donors were re-analyzed and high-resolution HLA genotyping was added so that TCR occurrence patterns could be studied. Rather than using new phenotypic data, the later analysis identified candidate immune exposures from TCR beta sequences and from how often those sequences occurred across donors. An earlier analysis of fewer than 700 of the donors applied high-throughput TCR beta sequencing to assess whether each TCR beta V gene segment acted as functional or pseudogenic. Donor age, sex, ethnicity and CMV serostatus were compiled alongside the repertoire data. A later genetic analysis used genome-wide SNP genotypes for about 55% of the 666 donors, treating that subset as a discovery cohort. All discovery cohort repertoires had been generated on a single sequencing platform. HLA typing covered class I and class II loci at four-digit resolution. Typing coverage varied by locus: about 629-630 donors for A, B, C, DRB1 and DQB1; around 560 for DQA1; approximately 610 for DPA1; 400 to 480 for DPB1. Roughly 5 DR-DQ haplotypes were treated as single units for association and clustering because of strong linkage in the cohort. Among some 400 genotyped donors of the cohort, an average of roughly 230,000 unique TCR beta nucleotide sequences was sequenced per donor, of which about 19% were non-productive. Overall results and qualifications from the work: According to the authors, the approach could potentially be generalized to other disease states and immunological phenotypes. According to a later analysis, parvovirus B19, influenza, CMV and Epstein-Barr virus appeared linked to several top co-occurrence clusters. In vitro tests confirmed that three of the cytomegalovirus-associated TCR beta chains recognize cytomegalovirus antigens. Linkage disequilibrium might explain the correlated functional status among segregating V segments, but an unknown experimental factor could not be excluded. A later analysis found that most CMV-associated TCR beta chains appeared HLA-restricted, with HLA associations seemingly driven largely by CMV exposure. Because HLA typing was missing for some donors at each locus, association tests included only the typed subset. Cytomegalovirus status was reported to be diagnosed by the classifier with high specificity and sensitivity in both the original and validation cohorts. Compared with equally common non-associated chains, HLA-associated TCR beta chains in a later analysis were more clonally expanded and had lower generation probabilities. Roughly 17 rarely observed V segments, including chromosome 9 orphons, were excluded from the earlier analysis of approximately 500 of the donors because counts were too low. CMV serostatus was the only immune exposure information available for the cohort. In a later genetic analysis, fewer N-insertions in productive TCRs were reported among donors in an Asian-associated ancestry cluster than the roughly 700-donor mean. The sequencing pipeline was judged likely to have produced a cluster of highly shared sequence variants as a technical artifact. A further reported finding was that TCR beta sequences accurately predicted the HLA-A and HLA-B alleles for most subjects in the first cohort. In an earlier analysis of 587 of the donors, most TCR beta V segments appeared in productive rearrangements about 87% or about 30% of the time, broadly matching IMGT annotations. This cohort had only TCR beta chains sequenced, and the lack of alpha or paired-chain data limited which features could be detected. Specific HLA alleles were associated with 16,951 TCR beta sequences at a false discovery rate of 0.05 in a later analysis. A later genetic analysis associated a missense DCLRE1C variant with V-gene and J-gene trimming of TCR beta chains, and an independent cohort replicated the association. The presence/absence analyses assumed that sequencing depth was roughly uniform across donors, and that assumption may not be true. Some IMGT-functional V segments, including TRBV6-2 and TRBV6-3, could not be told apart with the 87-base-pair reads, so those segments were excluded. In a later analysis, TCR association rates were found to vary across HLA loci, with the most associated TCRs seen for DRB1 alleles and the fewest for HLA-C alleles. When HLA alleles, especially DR and DQ, strongly co-occurred, TCR associations were difficult to assign to individual alleles. Across donors, most TCR sequences were observed very rarely, whereas some public TCRs were present in many individuals. The study gave a list of under 200 TCR beta chains associated with cytomegalovirus.

In total, roughly 670 healthy bone marrow donors made up the cohort. At the time of sampling, all cohort members were nominally healthy, though unrecorded immune exposures were likely present. The donor tested CMV seronegative, placing the donor among the roughly 400 seronegative members of the cohort. A peripheral blood sample was collected from each donor, and TCR beta sequencing was performed on peripheral blood mononuclear cells. The Qiagen DNeasy Blood Extraction Kit was used to extract genomic DNA from the blood cell samples. The receptor library was made with the immunoSEQ multiplex PCR assay. A mixture of 60 forward primers for TCR Vbeta segments and 13 reverse primers for TCR Jbeta segments was used in the multiplex PCR. The CDR3 region of rearranged TCR beta genes was amplified from genomic DNA by a multiplex PCR assay. Amplified TCR beta libraries were sequenced as 87-base-pair reads on the Illumina HiSeq System. As for the original processing: In a later analysis, approximately 74 million unique TCR beta chains were counted across the roughly 700 repertoires, and around 10 million of these chains were shared by at least two donors. A nearest-neighbor algorithm error-corrected the raw reads and collapsed the reads into unique sequences, merging closely related sequences to remove PCR and sequencing errors. Alignment of CDR3 sequences to IMGT reference sequences was used to assign V, D and J gene segments. For a sequence to be retained, a match of at least six nucleotides was required to both a V gene segment and a J gene segment. Rearrangements were classified as productive when the CDR3 lacked stop codons and remained in frame with V and J, and all other rearrangements were classified as non-productive. CDR3 was defined by IMGT convention, running from the second conserved V-encoded cysteine to the conserved J-encoded phenylalanine. Sequences without an unambiguous match to a single V gene segment were excluded from the earlier analysis of about 640 of the donors. In an earlier analysis of some 590 of the donors, a V segment was called functional when productive rearrangements were above 56.7%, and segregating when the standard deviation between donors exceeded 5%. To diagnose cytomegalovirus status from the catalog of TCR beta chain sequences, a statistical classification framework was built. In a later analysis, TCR nucleotide sequences were compared against IMGT/GENE-DB human TR gene sequences so that V and J genes could be assigned. The TCRdist pipeline was used in a later analysis to assign CDR3 sequences and most-parsimonious VDJ recombination scenarios. A later analysis defined each TCR beta chain by its CDR3 amino acid sequence plus V-gene family, and excluded reads lacking a unique V-gene family. To address suspected cross-contamination and a sequencing artifact, a later analysis removed 550 to 750 highly shared, low-generation-probability nucleotide sequences. A later analysis calculated a clonal expansion index for each public chain from normalized within-repertoire ranks of inferred template counts. Generation probabilities in a later analysis came from a VDJ recombination model fitted to out-of-frame rearrangements, and those results were checked against IGoR. Hypergeometric tests were used in a later analysis to score TCR-TCR, TCR-HLA and TCR-CMV co-occurrence, with a repertoire-size bias correction applied to the TCR pairs. A later analysis estimated false discovery rates by permuting HLA or CMV assignments 20 times. In a later analysis, co-occurring TCRs were grouped using DBSCAN, and TCRdist sequence similarity was added for clustering within HLA-allele-positive subsets. Co-occurrence clustering excluded repertoires with fewer than 30,000 or more than 120,000 public chains, plus five with anomalous nucleotide sharing. The immuneACCESS repertoire file appears here via TCRdb, limited to in-frame rearrangements. These files lack a portion of the clones; in checked studies, under half of the deficit traces to unresolved V genes, and the cause of the others is not known. V and J calls plus clone size are reproduced from that table; the DNA served to infer D and trimming. Within this sample are over 250,000 clones, with under 80% of them counted one time only. The top ten clones comprise 2% to 2.5% of the sample.

This clonotype originated in a female donor in good health and CMV-seronegative. Input material: PBMCs. The rearranged segments are TRBV5-6 and TRBJ2-7; the D gene is perhaps TRBD1, from 6 matching bases. The nucleotide sequence is given as TGTGCCAGCAGCTTGCTCTCGGCAGGGGCCTCCTACGAGCAGTACTTC. It encodes CASSLLSAGASYEQYF.